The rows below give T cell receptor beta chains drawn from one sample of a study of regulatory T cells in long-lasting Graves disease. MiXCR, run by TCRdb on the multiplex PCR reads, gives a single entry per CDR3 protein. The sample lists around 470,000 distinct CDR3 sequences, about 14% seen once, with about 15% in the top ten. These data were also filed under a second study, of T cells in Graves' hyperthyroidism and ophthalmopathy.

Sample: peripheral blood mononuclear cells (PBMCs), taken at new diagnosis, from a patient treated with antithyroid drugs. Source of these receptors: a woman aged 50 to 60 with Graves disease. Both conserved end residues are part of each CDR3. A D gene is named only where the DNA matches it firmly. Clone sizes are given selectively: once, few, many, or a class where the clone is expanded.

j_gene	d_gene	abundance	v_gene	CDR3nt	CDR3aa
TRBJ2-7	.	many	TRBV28	TGTGCCAGCAGTTACTACCGGGACCCGGTCTCCTACGAGCAGTACTTC	CASSYYRDPVSYEQYF
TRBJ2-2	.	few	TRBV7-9	TGTGCCAGCAGCTCCAATGAACGACTAAGTCCTGGGGAGCTGTTTTTT	CASSSNERLSPGELFF
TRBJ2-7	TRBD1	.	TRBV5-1	TGCGCCAGCAGCTTGGAATATGGGACAGGGTCCTACGAGCAGTACTTC	CASSLEYGTGSYEQYF
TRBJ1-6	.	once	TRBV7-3	TGTGCCGGCAGCTTAACCCGAGAAGATTCACCCCTCCACTTT	CAGSLTREDSPLHF
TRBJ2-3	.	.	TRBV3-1	TGTGCCAGCAGCCAAGTGCGGGCGGGATGGCTCTTTGGCACAGATACGCAGTATTTT	CASSQVRAGWLFGTDTQYF
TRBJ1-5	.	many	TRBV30	TGTGCCTGGAGTGGGGGACTGGGGGGGAATCAGCCCCAGCATTTT	CAWSGGLGGNQPQHF
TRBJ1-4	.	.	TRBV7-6	TGTGCCAGCCGAGAGGGGGGGCAGGGAACTAATGAAAAACTGTTTTTT	CASREGGQGTNEKLFF
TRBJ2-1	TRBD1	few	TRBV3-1	TGTGCCAGCAGCCAAGATCAATGGACAGGGTCGCGCGAGCAGTTCTTC	CASSQDQWTGSREQFF
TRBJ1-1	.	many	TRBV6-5	TGTGCCAGCAGTTACGCAACAACGAACACTGAAGCTTTCTTT	CASSYATTNTEAFF
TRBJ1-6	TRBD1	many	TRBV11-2	TGTGCCAGCAGAGAACAGGGGAGTAATTCACCCCTCCACTTT	CASREQGSNSPLHF
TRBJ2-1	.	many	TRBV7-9	TGTGCCAGCAGCTTTTTGGGGGCGGGCTCCTACAATGAGCAGTTCTTC	CASSFLGAGSYNEQFF
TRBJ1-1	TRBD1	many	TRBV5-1	TGCGCCAGCAGCTTCGACAGGGCAGACACTGAAGCTTTCTTT	CASSFDRADTEAFF
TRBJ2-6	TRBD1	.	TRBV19	TGTGCCAGTAGTATAGGACTTCGGACAGGGTCCTCTGGGGCCAACGTCCTGACTTTC	CASSIGLRTGSSGANVLTF
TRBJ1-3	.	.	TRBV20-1	TGCAGTGCTAGAGATCTGGACAGATCCTCTGGAAACACCATATATTTT	CSARDLDRSSGNTIYF
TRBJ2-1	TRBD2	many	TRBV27	TGTGCCAGCAGTTCAATGACTAGCGGAGCCTACAATGAGCAGTTCTTC	CASSSMTSGAYNEQFF
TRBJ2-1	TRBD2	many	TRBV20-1	TGCAGTGCTAACCCCGATACTAGCGGCCCCACGTATGAGCAGTTCTTC	CSANPDTSGPTYEQFF
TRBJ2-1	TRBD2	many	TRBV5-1	TGCGCCAGCAGCTCGGGGGGGCAACTAGGCTACAATGAGCAGTTCTTC	CASSSGGQLGYNEQFF
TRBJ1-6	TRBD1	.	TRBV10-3	TGTGCCATCAGTCAAACAGGGGGCACGTATAATTCACCCCTCCACTTT	CAISQTGGTYNSPLHF
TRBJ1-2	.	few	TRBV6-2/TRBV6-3	TGTGCCAGCAGTGAATTGGGGACGCTTGAAGTATATGGCTACACCTTC	CASSELGTLEVYGYTF
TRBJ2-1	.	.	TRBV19	TGTGCCAGTAGTATAGGGGGGAACGAGCAGTTCTTC	CASSIGGNEQFF
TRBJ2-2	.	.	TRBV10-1	TGCGCCAGCAGTGCTTCTAGTACCGGGGAGCTGTTTTTT	CASSASSTGELFF
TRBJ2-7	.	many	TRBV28	TGTGCCACCAACAAACCCCCACGGGGCTCCTACGAGCAGTACTTC	CATNKPPRGSYEQYF
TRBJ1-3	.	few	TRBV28	TGTGCCAGCAGCCCCCAGGGCCTCTCTGGAAACACCATATATTTT	CASSPQGLSGNTIYF
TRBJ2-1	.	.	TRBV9	TGTGCCAGCAGCGGGCACGACTTGGGTGAGCAGTTCTTC	CASSGHDLGEQFF
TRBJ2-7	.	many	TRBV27	TGTGCCAGCAGTCCCACGGAAGTAGACTCCTACGAGCAGTACTTC	CASSPTEVDSYEQYF
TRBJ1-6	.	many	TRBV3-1	TGTGCCAGCAGCCAAGAGTCGGTTTCACCCCTCCACTTT	CASSQESVSPLHF
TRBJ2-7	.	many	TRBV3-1	TGTGCCAGCAGCCCTCTGACAGGATCCTACGAGCAGTACTTC	CASSPLTGSYEQYF
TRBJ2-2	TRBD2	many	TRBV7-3	TGTGCCAGCAGTCTCACTGGTCTAGCGGGACTCGGCACCGGGGAGCTGTTTTTT	CASSLTGLAGLGTGELFF
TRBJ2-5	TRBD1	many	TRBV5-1	TGCGCCAGCAGCTACGGACAGGGTGGCCAAGAGACCCAGTACTTC	CASSYGQGGQETQYF
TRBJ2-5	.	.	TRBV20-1	TGCAGTGCTAGAACAAACATGGACCAAGAGACCCAGTACTTC	CSARTNMDQETQYF
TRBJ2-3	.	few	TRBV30	TGTGCCTGGAGTACGGAGGACAGCTCTAGCACAGATACGCAGTATTTT	CAWSTEDSSSTDTQYF
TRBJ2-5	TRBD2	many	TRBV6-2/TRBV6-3	TGTGCCAGCAGTTACTCGACTAGCGGAGAGACCCAGTACTTC	CASSYSTSGETQYF
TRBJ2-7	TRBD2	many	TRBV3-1	TGTGCCAGCAGCCCGGGACTAGCGGGAGTCAGGCAGTACTTC	CASSPGLAGVRQYF
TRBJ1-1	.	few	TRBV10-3	TGTGCCATCAGTGAGTTTATGGCGGATGAAGCTTTCTTT	CAISEFMADEAFF
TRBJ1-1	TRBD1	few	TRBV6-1	TGTGCCAGCCCGGGGACAGTCAAGGGCGGGACTGAAGCTTTCTTT	CASPGTVKGGTEAFF
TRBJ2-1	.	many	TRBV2	TGTGCCAGCAGTGCTGGACTACACGATGAGCAGTTCTTC	CASSAGLHDEQFF